This T cell receptor (beta chain) is drawn from a study of shared clonotypes between healthy human individuals. Germline CDR1 is SGHTA and CDR2 is FQGNSA. Trimming stripped 2 bases from V and 6 bases from J, with 8 bases between. The CDR3 contains 13 residues. Here immunoSEQ multiplex PCR was the method, and the copy in TCRdb shows in-frame clones only, minus some. This table holds about 1 million clones, around 74% found once. The clonotype comes from a man younger than 35 in good health. The chain joins TRBV7-2 to TRBJ2-1, with unresolved D. The sequencing input was memory CD4+ T cells sorted from blood. Subset indicated: CD45RA-negative fraction. The CDR3 region is CASSLKPPNEQFF. CDR3 in DNA: TGTGCCAGCAGCTTAAAACCCCCCAATGAGCAGTTCTTC.